This TCR beta chain was identified during a study of T cells in Graves' hyperthyroidism and ophthalmopathy. The CDR3 runs 18 residues. Deletions cut 5 bases from V and 5 bases from J, with 25 bases between. Germline loops: CDR1 SGHAT, CDR2 FQNNGV. Disease duration under 2 months; hyperthyroidism patients were aged 18 to 65. The study excluded patients with uncontrolled infection, other autoimmune disease, pregnancy or lactation. RNA transcripts served as the template for amplifying TCR beta CDR3 regions. Carried out on the TCR CDR3, a first-round RT-PCR used the HTBI primer set. TCRdb itself ran the multiplex PCR reads through MiXCR, one entry per CDR3 protein. This table holds 600,000 to 850,000 distinct CDR3 sequences, around 20% found once.

This receptor was obtained from a woman between 50 and 59 years old with Graves' hyperthyroidism that later progressed to Graves' ophthalmopathy. Sequenced sample: blood. This chain connects TRBV11-2 to TRBJ2-1, with D perhaps given as TRBD1 or TRBD2 (6 bases each). The CDR3 loop is CASSMGRWGALGDNEQFF. Here the CDR3 DNA reads TGTGCCAGCAGCATGGGCCGTTGGGGGGCCCTCGGGGACAATGAGCAGTTCTTC.